Included here is one TCR beta chain sequence, with context. The CDR3 is 15 residues long. Germline CDR1 and CDR2: KGHSH and LQKENI. V lost 2 bases, J lost 2 bases, and 10 bases lay in between. The data were produced by immunoSEQ multiplex PCR, yet TCRdb's version contains in-frame clones alone and is incomplete. In the table there are tens of thousands of clones, roughly 90% of which are singletons. These data belong to a study of OX40 agonist ivuxolimab in advanced cancers. Looking at the study overall: Dose-escalation subjects each had hepatocellular carcinoma, melanoma, renal cell or head and neck cancer.

This clonotype originated in an adult with an advanced solid tumor such as melanoma, head and neck, liver or kidney cancer. The chain uses TRBV18 and TRBJ1-3; D uncertain. This specimen was CD4+ or CD8+ T cells sorted from blood, taken in a trial of the OX40 agonist ivuxolimab. The CDR3 sequence is CASSPTETTGNTIYF. CDR3 in DNA: TGTGCCAGCTCACCAACGGAAACTACTGGAAACACCATATATTTT.